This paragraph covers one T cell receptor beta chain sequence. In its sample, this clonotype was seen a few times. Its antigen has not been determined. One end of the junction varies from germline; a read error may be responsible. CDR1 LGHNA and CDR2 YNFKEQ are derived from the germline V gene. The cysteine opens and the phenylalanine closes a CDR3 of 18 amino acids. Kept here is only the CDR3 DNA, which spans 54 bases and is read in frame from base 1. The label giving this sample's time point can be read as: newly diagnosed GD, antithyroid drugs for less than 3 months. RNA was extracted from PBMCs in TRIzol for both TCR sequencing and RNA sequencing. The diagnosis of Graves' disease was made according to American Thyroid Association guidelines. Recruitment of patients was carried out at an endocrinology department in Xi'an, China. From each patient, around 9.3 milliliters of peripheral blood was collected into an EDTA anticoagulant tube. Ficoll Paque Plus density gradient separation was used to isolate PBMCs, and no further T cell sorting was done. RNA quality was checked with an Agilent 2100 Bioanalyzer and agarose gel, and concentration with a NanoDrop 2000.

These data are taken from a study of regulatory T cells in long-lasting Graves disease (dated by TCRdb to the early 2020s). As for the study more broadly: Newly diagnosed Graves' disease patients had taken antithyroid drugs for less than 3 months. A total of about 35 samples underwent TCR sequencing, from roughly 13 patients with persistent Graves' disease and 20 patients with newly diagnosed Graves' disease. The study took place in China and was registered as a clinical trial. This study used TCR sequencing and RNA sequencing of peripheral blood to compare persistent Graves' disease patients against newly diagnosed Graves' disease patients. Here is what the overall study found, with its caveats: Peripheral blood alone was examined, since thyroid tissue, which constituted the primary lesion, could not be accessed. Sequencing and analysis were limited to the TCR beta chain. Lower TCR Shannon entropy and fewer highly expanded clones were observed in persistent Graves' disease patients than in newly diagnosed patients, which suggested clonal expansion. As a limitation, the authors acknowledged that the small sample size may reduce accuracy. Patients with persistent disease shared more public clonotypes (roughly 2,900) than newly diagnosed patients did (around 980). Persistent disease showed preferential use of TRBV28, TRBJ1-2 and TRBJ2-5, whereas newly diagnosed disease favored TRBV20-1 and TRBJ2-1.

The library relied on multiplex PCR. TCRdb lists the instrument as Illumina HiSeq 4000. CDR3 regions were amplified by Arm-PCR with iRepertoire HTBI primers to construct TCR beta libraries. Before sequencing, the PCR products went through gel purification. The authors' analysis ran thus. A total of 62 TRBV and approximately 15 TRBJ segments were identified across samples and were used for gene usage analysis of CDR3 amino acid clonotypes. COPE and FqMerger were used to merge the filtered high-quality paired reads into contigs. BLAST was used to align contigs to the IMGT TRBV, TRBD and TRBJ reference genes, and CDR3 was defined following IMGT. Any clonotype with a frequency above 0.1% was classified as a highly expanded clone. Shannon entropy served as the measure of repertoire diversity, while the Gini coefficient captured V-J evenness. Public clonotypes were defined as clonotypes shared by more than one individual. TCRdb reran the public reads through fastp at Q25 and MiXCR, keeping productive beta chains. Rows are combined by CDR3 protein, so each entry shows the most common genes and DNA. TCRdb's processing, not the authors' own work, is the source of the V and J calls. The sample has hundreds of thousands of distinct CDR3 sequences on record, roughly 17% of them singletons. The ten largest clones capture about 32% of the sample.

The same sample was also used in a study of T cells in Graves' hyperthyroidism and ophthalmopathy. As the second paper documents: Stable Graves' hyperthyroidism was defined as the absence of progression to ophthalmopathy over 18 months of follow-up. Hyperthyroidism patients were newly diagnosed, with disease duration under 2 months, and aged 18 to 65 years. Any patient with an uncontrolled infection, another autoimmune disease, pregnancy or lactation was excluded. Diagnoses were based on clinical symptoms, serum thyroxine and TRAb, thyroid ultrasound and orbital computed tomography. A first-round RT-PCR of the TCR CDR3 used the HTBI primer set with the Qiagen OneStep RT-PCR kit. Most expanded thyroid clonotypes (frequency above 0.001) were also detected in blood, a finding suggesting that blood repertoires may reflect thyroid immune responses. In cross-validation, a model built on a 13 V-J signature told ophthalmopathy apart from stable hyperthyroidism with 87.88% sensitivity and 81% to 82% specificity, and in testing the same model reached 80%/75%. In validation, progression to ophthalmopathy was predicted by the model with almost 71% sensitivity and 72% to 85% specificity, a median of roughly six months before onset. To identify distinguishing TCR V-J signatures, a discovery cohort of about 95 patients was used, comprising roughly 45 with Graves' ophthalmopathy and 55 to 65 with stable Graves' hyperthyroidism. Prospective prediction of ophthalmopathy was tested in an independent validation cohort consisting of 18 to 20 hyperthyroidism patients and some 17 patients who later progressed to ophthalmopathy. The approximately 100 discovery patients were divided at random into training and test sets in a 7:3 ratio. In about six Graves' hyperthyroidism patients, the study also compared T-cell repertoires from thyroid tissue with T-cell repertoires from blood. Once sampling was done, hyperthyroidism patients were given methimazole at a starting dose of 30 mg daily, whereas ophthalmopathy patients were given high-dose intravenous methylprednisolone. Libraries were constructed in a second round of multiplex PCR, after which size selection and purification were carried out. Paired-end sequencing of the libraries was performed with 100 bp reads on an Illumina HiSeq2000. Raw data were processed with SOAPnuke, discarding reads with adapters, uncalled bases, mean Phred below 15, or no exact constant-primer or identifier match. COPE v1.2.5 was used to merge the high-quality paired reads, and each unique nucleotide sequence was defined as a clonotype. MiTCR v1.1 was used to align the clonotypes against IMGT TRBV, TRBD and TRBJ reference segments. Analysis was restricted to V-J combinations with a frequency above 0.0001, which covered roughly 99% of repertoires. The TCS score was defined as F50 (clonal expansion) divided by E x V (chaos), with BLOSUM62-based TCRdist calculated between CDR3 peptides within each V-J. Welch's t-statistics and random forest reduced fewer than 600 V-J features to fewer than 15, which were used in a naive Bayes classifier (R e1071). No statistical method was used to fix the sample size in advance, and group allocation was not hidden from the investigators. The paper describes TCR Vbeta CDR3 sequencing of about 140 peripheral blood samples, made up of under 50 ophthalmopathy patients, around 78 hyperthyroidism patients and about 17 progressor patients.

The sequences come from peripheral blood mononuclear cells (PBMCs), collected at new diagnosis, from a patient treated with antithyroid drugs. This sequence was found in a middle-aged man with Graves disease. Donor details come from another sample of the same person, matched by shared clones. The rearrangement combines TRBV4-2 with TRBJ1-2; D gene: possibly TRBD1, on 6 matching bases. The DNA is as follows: TGCGCCAGCAGCCGGATTAGACAGGCATCCTTCCTCGACTATGGCTACACCTTC. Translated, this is CASSRIRQASFLDYGYTF.